Shown below are 17 T cell receptor beta chains from a single sample sequenced in a study of CD8 T cells in ankylosing spondylitis. Regarding the study as a whole: A TCR beta motif of seven or eight highly homologous variants appeared characteristic of ankylosing spondylitis blood.

No antigen is known for these receptors. TCRdb re-called the 5' RACE reads with MiXCR, one entry per CDR3 protein. The sample yields about 450,000 distinct CDR3 sequences, roughly 26% seen once. The specimen sequenced was blood, either unsorted or a sorted T cell fraction (not recorded which). The source is a male donor with ankylosing spondylitis.

The V call is TRBV29-1, the J call TRBJ1-1; 7 nucleotides agree with TRBD1. This CDR3 has 14 residues. The trim removed 5 bases at V and 0 bases at J, leaving 6 bases unmatched. Germline values: CDR1 SQVTM, CDR2 ANQGSEA. DNA of the CDR3: TGCAGCGTTTTAGACAGGGTAATGAACACTGAAGCTTTCTTT. It yields the protein CSVLDRVMNTEAFF.

This clonotype came up a few times. This chain's CDR3 is CASSQGGVGYGYTF. The CDR3 bases are TGTGCCAGCAGCCAAGGAGGGGTCGGCTATGGCTACACCTTC. The chain couples TRBV3-1 to TRBJ1-2, with D possibly TRBD1 on 5 matching bases. Germline loops: CDR1 LGHDT, CDR2 YNNKEL (reference sequence). The V end was cut by 1 base, the J end by 4 bases, with 10 bases between. The CDR3 consists of 14 residues.

The chain is built from TRBV12-3 or TRBV12-4 and TRBJ1-1; D uncertain. Trimming stripped 6 bases from V and 5 bases from J, with 7 bases between. CDR3 length: 11 residues. CDR3 residues: CASSRRTEAFF. CDR3 coding DNA: TGTGCCAGCAGCCGCCGGACTGAAGCTTTCTTT.

The chain is built from TRBV12-3 or TRBV12-4 and TRBJ1-5; D unresolved. This CDR3 has 14 residues. Trimming shortened V by 4 bases and J by 9 bases, and 16 bases separated the two germline ends. The CDR3 DNA follows: TGTGCCAGCAGTTATCAAAGCGGGGTCTCGCCCCAGCATTTT. Translating it yields CASSYQSGVSPQHF.

The chain couples TRBV12-3 or TRBV12-4 to TRBJ1-1, with D possibly TRBD1 on 5 matching bases. V lost 9 bases to trimming and J lost 7 bases, with 15 bases between them. This CDR3 has 12 residues. The DNA of the CDR3 is TGTGCCAGTAAGGGACCTAGGCTTGAAGCTTTCTTT. It yields the protein CASKGPRLEAFF.

A few counts support this clonotype. This rearrangement joins TRBV3-1 to TRBJ2-2; 9 bases line up with TRBD2. The CDR3 runs 16 residues. Germline V gene data show CDR1 as LGHDT and CDR2 as YNNKEL (reference sequence). Unmatched junction bases numbered 2, after V lost 1 base and J lost 2 bases. In DNA, the CDR3 is TGTGCCAGCAGCCAAGGACTAGCGGCAAACACCGGGGAGCTGTTTTTT. Translated, it gives CASSQGLAANTGELFF.

This clonotype has more than one count but fewer than ten. This chain uses TRBV29-1 with TRBJ2-3; D remains ambiguous. From germline, CDR1 is SQVTM and CDR2 ANQGSEA. The CDR3 sequence is 11 residues long. V lost 7 bases and J lost 2, with 7 bases in between. DNA of the CDR3: TGCAGCGGGGGTCACACAGATACGCAGTATTTT. It codes for CSGGHTDTQYF.

The chain employs TRBV12-3 or TRBV12-4 and TRBJ2-3, with D perhaps matching TRBD2 (6 bases). V gave up 6 bases and J gave up 1 base, with 14 bases separating them. The CDR3 has 15 residues. In DNA, the CDR3 is TGTGCCAGCAGCAGCCGCGGGGACCGCACAGATACGCAGTATTTT. It translates to CASSSRGDRTDTQYF.

This clonotype came up a few times. The chain has TRBV30 and TRBJ2-1; 12 bases line up with TRBD2. Germline V gives CDR1 GTSNPN, CDR2 SVGIG (reference sequence). This CDR3 is built from 15 residues. V lost 4 bases to trimming and J lost 8 bases; unmatched junction nucleotides: 9. DNA for the CDR3: TGTGCCTGGACTGGACTAGCGGGAAGTCTGTATGAGCAGTTCTTC. This sequence encodes CAWTGLAGSLYEQFF.

This clonotype was seen more than once but under ten times. This rearrangement joins TRBV20-1 to TRBJ2-2; D is unresolved. The CDR3 sequence is 13 residues long. From germline, CDR1 is DFQATT and CDR2 SNEGSKA (reference sequence). V lost 6 bases, J lost 1 base, and 9 bases lay in between. CDR3 coding DNA: TGCAGTGCCCCTCGGCGGAACACCGGGGAGCTGTTTTTT. Protein: CSAPRRNTGELFF.

This clonotype has just a few counts. The genes are TRBV10-3 and TRBJ1-5, with D hard to call. The CDR3 is 15 residues long. Trimming took 4 bases from V and 1 from J, leaving 11 bases between them. Germline V gene data show CDR1 as ENHRY and CDR2 as SYGVKD. The CDR3 DNA reads as TGTGCCATCAGTGGCGACTCTAACAGCAATCAGCCCCAGCATTTT. It translates to CAISGDSNSNQPQHF.

This clonotype was detected a few times. The CDR3 loop reads CSAQNTEAFF. DNA for the CDR3: TGCAGCGCACAGAACACTGAAGCTTTCTTT. The chain combines TRBV29-1 with TRBJ1-1; D gene unclear. CDR3 length: 10 residues. The V end lost 7 bases, the J end lost 1 base, and 4 bases lay between the germline ends. Germline V lookup: CDR1 SQVTM, CDR2 ANQGSEA. Combining the CDR3 with reference TRBV29-1 and TRBJ1-1 gives the whole variable domain SAVISQKPSRDICQRGTSLTIQCQVDSQVTMMFWYRQQPGQSLTLIATANQGSEATYESGFVIDKFPISRPNLTFSTLTVSNMSPEDSSIYLCSAQNTEAFFGQGTRLTVV.

Comment on this clonotype: At one end, the junction sequence differs from germline, possibly due to a read error. The V gene is TRBV2, the J gene TRBJ2-1; D gene ambiguous. The germline CDR1 and CDR2 sequences are SNHLY and FYNNEI. This CDR3 has 13 amino acids. This CDR3 reads CASTEPPDPPKVF. The DNA of the CDR3 is TGTGCCAGCACAGAGCCCCCAGACCCCCCGAAAGTCTTC.

This clonotype was seen only a few times. This rearrangement joins TRBV7-2 to TRBJ2-2; D might be TRBD1 (5 bases). CDR1 SGHTA and CDR2 FQGNSA come from the germline V gene. V was trimmed by 1 base and J by 6 bases, leaving 9 bases between them. This CDR3 region has 14 residues. CDR3 nucleotide sequence: TGTGCCAGCAGCTTAGACAGGACCTCCGGGGAGCTGTTTTTT. Translated: CASSLDRTSGELFF.

This clonotype was detected a few times. The V and J genes are TRBV7-2 and TRBJ1-2; tentative D call: TRBD1 (5 bases). The V gene lost 5 bases and the J gene lost 4 bases, with 14 bases spanning the gap. From germline, CDR1 is SGHTA and CDR2 FQGNSA. This CDR3 is built from 14 residues. Written as DNA, the CDR3 is TGTGCCAGCAGCCCCCTCGGGGGGGTCTATGGCTACACCTTC. This gives the protein CASSPLGGVYGYTF. Full variable domain (remainder filled in from reference TRBV7-2 and TRBJ1-2): GAGVSQSPSNKVTEKGKDVELRCDPISGHTALYWYRQSLGQGLEFLIYFQGNSAPDKSGLPSDRFSAERTGGSVSTLTIQRTQQEDSAVYLCASSPLGGVYGYTFGSGTRLTVV.

The chain uses TRBV7-8 and TRBJ2-1; TRBD1 agrees at 9 bases. The CDR3 loop spans 14 amino acids. CDR1 is SGHVS, CDR2 FQNEAQ, per germline. The V segment lost 7 bases and the J segment 6 bases; nucleotides outside the gene matches: 7. CDR3 amino acids: CASTGTGTLNEQFF. The CDR3 DNA sequence: TGTGCCAGCACCGGGACAGGGACTCTCAATGAGCAGTTCTTC.

This clonotype was seen a few times. V usage is TRBV7-8 and J usage is TRBJ1-1; 10 positions agree with TRBD1. Germline CDR1 reads SGHVS; CDR2 reads FQNEAQ. Trimming cost V 2 bases and J 9 bases; bases outside gene matches: 6. This CDR3 has 14 residues. The CDR3: CASSLTDRGPKAFF. CDR3 sequence (DNA): TGTGCCAGCAGCTTAACCGACAGGGGGCCTAAAGCTTTCTTT.